This TCR beta chain is drawn from a study of beta chain features in type 1 diabetes. General study results and limits: For patients, the naive, central memory and Treg TCRB repertoires appeared more alike than for healthy donors.

Germline loops: CDR1 SGHRS, CDR2 YFSETQ. The V and J ends lost 0 bases and 5 bases, in that order; junction bases with no gene match: 12. This CDR3 has 19 residues. On this clone itself: Its antigen is still unknown.

The study reverse transcribed the entire isolated RNA, so it sequenced expressed TCRB transcripts. Some clones are missing from TCRdb's copy, which holds only in-frame ones; the method was immunoSEQ multiplex PCR. The sample records under 500,000 clones, around 30% being singletons. Source material: naive CD4+ T cells from blood. The TCR sequence derives from a man younger than 35 in good health. The rearrangement joins TRBV5-1 to TRBJ2-5; 14 bases are a match to TRBD2. This CDR3 is CASSLDGLAGGRGAETQYF. Here the CDR3 DNA reads TGCGCCAGCAGCTTGGACGGACTAGCGGGAGGACGGGGAGCGGAGACCCAGTACTTC.